This TCR beta chain was documented in a study of T cells in Graves' hyperthyroidism and ophthalmopathy. RNA transcripts gave rise to amplified TCR beta CDR3 regions. TCR CDR3 underwent first-round RT-PCR with the HTBI primer set. TCRdb re-analysed the multiplex PCR reads in MiXCR, keeping a single row per CDR3 protein. Of under 350,000 distinct CDR3 sequences listed, over 15% were seen once; the top ten hold around 58%. This clonotype occurred once. The study based diagnoses on clinical symptoms, serum thyroxine and TRAb, thyroid ultrasound and orbital computed tomography. The receptor was derived from a woman aged 55-70 years with Graves' ophthalmopathy. Source material: blood.

As DNA, the CDR3 is TGCAGTGCTAGTGGGCTAGCGGGTATAAGCTCCTACAATGAGCAGTTCTTC. Translation: CSASGLAGISSYNEQFF. This chain links TRBV20-1 with TRBJ2-1; the match to TRBD2 covers 8 bases. The V gene end was trimmed by 3 bases and the J gene end by 0 bases; junction bases not matched to a gene: 10. CDR3 size: 17 residues. Germline lookup yields CDR1 DFQATT and CDR2 SNEGSKA (reference sequence).